This entry concerns a single TCR beta chain. The antigen is undetermined. Checkpoint therapy with ipilimumab 1 mg/kg began 14 to 28 days after transplant. Through week 26, nivolumab 3 mg/kg IV was given weeks 1, 4, 7, 10, then biweekly. The CDR3 spans 14 residues. J lost 6 bases, V lost 5 bases, and 9 bases had no gene match. The germline gives CDR1 MDHEN, CDR2 SYDVKM. These data originate in a study of ipilimumab plus nivolumab after autologous stem cell transplantation. Study-wide background: Myeloma cases were transplant-naive high-risk or relapsed within 3 years post first autologous transplant. General study findings and limits: Per the authors, repertoire, Treg and microbiota data justify further study.

Profiled with immunoSEQ multiplex PCR; TCRdb holds only in-frame clones, not every one. The sample has tens of thousands of clones, about 92% seen once. This specimen was PBMCs, taken in a trial of ipilimumab plus nivolumab as post-transplant consolidation. This rearrangement joins TRBV28 to TRBJ1-2; 7 nucleotides match TRBD1. This receptor was identified in a male donor with multiple myeloma. The CDR3 coding sequence is TGTGCCAGCAGTCCTCCACGGGACAGAGATGGCTACACCTTC. It translates to CASSPPRDRDGYTF.